The rows below give T cell receptor beta chains drawn from one sample of a study of CD8 T cells in ankylosing spondylitis. TCRdb reprocessed the 5' RACE reads via MiXCR and lists one record per CDR3 protein. The top ten hold around 0.51% of the sample, which has some 840,000 distinct CDR3 sequences, approximately 12% seen once. The specimen sequenced was blood, either unsorted or a sorted T cell fraction (not recorded which). The receptors here all came from a male donor with ankylosing spondylitis. Both conserved end residues are part of each CDR3. A D gene is named only where the DNA matches it firmly. Size tells how often a clone was seen (once, few, many) or the class of an expanded clone, and some rows leave it out.

DNA: TGTGCCAGCAGTATAACGGAGGGCCCGGAGACCCAGTACTTC; CDR3: CASSITEGPETQYF; size: .; J: TRBJ2-5; V: TRBV2; D: .
DNA: TGTGCCAGCAGCTTTTCGGCAGGGGCGGAGGAAAAACTGTTTTTT; CDR3: CASSFSAGAEEKLFF; size: .; J: TRBJ1-4; V: TRBV11-1; D: .
DNA: TGTGCCAGCAGTGTCGCCCGGGGTCTGCCTTTCTCCTCTGGGGCCAACGTCCTGACTTTC; CDR3: CASSVARGLPFSSGANVLTF; size: .; J: TRBJ2-6; V: TRBV12-3/TRBV12-4; D: .
DNA: TGTGCCAGCAGCCAAGTAAACTATCAGTACGAGCAGTACTTC; CDR3: CASSQVNYQYEQYF; size: .; J: TRBJ2-7; V: TRBV4-2; D: .
DNA: TGTGCCCGCAACCGGACAGGGGACTACGAGCAGTACTTC; CDR3: CARNRTGDYEQYF; size: few; J: TRBJ2-7; V: TRBV21-1; D: .
DNA: TGTGCCAGCAGCTTTGGAGGGATAGGGAGTGCCAAAAACATTCAGTACTTC; CDR3: CASSFGGIGSAKNIQYF; size: .; J: TRBJ2-4; V: TRBV5-4; D: .
DNA: TGTGCCAGCAGCGTAGGGTCAGGCGGGGGGTACCAAGAGACCCAGTACTTC; CDR3: CASSVGSGGGYQETQYF; size: few; J: TRBJ2-5; V: TRBV9; D: TRBD2
DNA: TGCAGTGCCTGGACAGCGATACCAACCTACGAGCAGTACTTC; CDR3: CSAWTAIPTYEQYF; size: many; J: TRBJ2-7; V: TRBV20-1; D: .
DNA: TGTGCCAGCAGGTCCGCTGGCACAGATACGCAGTATTTT; CDR3: CASRSAGTDTQYF; size: many; J: TRBJ2-3; V: TRBV6-1; D: .
DNA: TGTGCCAGCAGTTCGTGGGGCACTGGGGATACGCAGTATTTT; CDR3: CASSSWGTGDTQYF; size: many; J: TRBJ2-3; V: TRBV6-5; D: .
DNA: TGTGCCATCGGGTCAACCGGGCAGTTCTTC; CDR3: CAIGSTGQFF; size: few; J: TRBJ2-1; V: TRBV10-3; D: .
DNA: TGTGCCATCAGTGACTGGGCGGGGGCCGAGGATACGCAGTATTTT; CDR3: CAISDWAGAEDTQYF; size: few; J: TRBJ2-3; V: TRBV10-3; D: .
DNA: TGTGCCAGCAGCCCAAGAAGGGACGGCACTGAAGCTTTCTTT; CDR3: CASSPRRDGTEAFF; size: .; J: TRBJ1-1; V: TRBV7-8; D: .
DNA: TGCAGTGCACCGACAGGGGGTTGGGCCTACGAGCAGTACTTC; CDR3: CSAPTGGWAYEQYF; size: .; J: TRBJ2-7; V: TRBV20-1; D: TRBD1
DNA: TGTGCCAGCAGTTACTCGAGCCTAGCGGGAGACCAAGAGACCCAGTACTTC; CDR3: CASSYSSLAGDQETQYF; size: few; J: TRBJ2-5; V: TRBV6-2/TRBV6-3; D: TRBD2